This T cell receptor (beta chain) was captured in a study of blood T cells in healthy people across ages. Findings and limits, study-wide: Strongly correlated with naive T cell percentage was TCR beta diversity.

On this clonotype itself: Antigen unknown.

Primers used in a second PCR of about 7 to 11 cycles were a sample-barcoded 5' primer and a J-beta primer mix. TCRdb processed the 5' RACE reads anew with MiXCR; each CDR3 protein has one entry. The sample shows about 1,600,000 distinct CDR3 sequences, 40% to 50% of them seen only once. The CDR3 runs to 14 residues. The J segment lost 10 bases and the V segment lost 6 bases, leaving 13 bases of the junction unmatched. Sequenced sample: blood. This receptor was obtained from a woman between 18 and 29 years old in good health. The gene calls are TRBV12-3 or TRBV12-4 and TRBJ1-2; the match to TRBD1 covers 8 bases. The DNA of the CDR3 is TGTGCCAGCAGCCTAACCGCAGGGGGCGCGGACTACACCTTC. Amino acids: CASSLTAGGADYTF.